This T cell receptor (beta chain) was identified during a study of blood T cell repertoires in COVID-19. Study context: Sources were T cells, B-cell-depleted T cells, or PBMCs; the material itself was cDNA or gDNA.

V lost 1 base and J lost 6, with 17 bases in between. The CDR3 contains 16 residues. Per germline, CDR1 KGHDR and CDR2 SFDVKD. In its sample, this clone was seen once. Some clones are missing from TCRdb's copy, which holds only in-frame ones; the method was immunoSEQ multiplex PCR. The data contain 140,000 to 150,000 clones, roughly 80% of them singletons. Sequencing was carried out using peripheral blood. This TCR was recovered from a human donor in a cohort sampled during active COVID-19. This chain links TRBV24-1 with TRBJ1-2, with D possibly being TRBD1 (5 bases). CDR3 in amino acids: CATSDFGRGKENGYTF. Written as DNA, the CDR3 is TGTGCCACCAGTGATTTTGGTCGGGGGAAAGAGAATGGCTACACCTTC.